The sequence of this T cell receptor (beta chain) was determined in a study of shared clonotypes between healthy human individuals. Turning to the study itself: The cohort comprised a couple of women and a few men. Their ages spanned 18 to 49 years. Findings of the study overall: Non-shared clonotypes showed lower generation probabilities than clonotypes common to all four donors.

This clone was seen only once. Its antigen is still unknown. Terminally differentiated effector memory CD45RA+ cells were left out of the naive CD8 fraction, which was CD45RO-negative and positively selected for CCR7. All the donors were Caucasian adults who lived in Nashville, Tennessee. Germline CDR1 is GTSNPN and CDR2 is SVGIG (reference sequence). The V end lost 4 bases, the J end lost 0 bases, and 7 bases lay between the germline ends. The CDR3 is made up of 13 amino acids. Some clones are missing from TCRdb's copy, which holds only in-frame ones; the method was immunoSEQ multiplex PCR. This sample has hundreds of thousands of clones, with about 95% found just once.

Input material: naive CD8+ T cells sorted from blood. The genes are TRBV30 and TRBJ2-1; D unresolved. The source is a young woman in good health. The CDR3 DNA follows: TGTGCCTGGACTCCTAGCTCCTACAATGAGCAGTTCTTC. Residues: CAWTPSSYNEQFF.